Listed below are T cell receptor beta chains from one sample, sequenced in a study of human T cells and chemical hapten exposure. In TCRdb, the RACE reads were re-called with MiXCR into one record per CDR3 protein. The sample includes about 120,000 distinct CDR3 sequences, approximately 15% of them seen just once. The material sequenced was whole blood, taken in connection with sensitization to the hapten diphenylcyclopropenone (DPC). These receptors were obtained from a man between 18 and 29 years old with alopecia areata. Some clones in this sample may be carry-over from other donors' samples. CDR3s include the opening cysteine and the closing phenylalanine or tryptophan. The D gene is left open where the match is weak. For some rows the clone size is stated as once, few or many, or as a class when expanded; others skip it.

d_call: NA; clone_size: NA; v_call: TRBV15; j_call: TRBJ1-4; cdr3_nt: TGTGCCACCAGCTTCTACAGCACAACTAATGAAAAACTGTTTTTT; cdr3_aa: CATSFYSTTNEKLFF
d_call: NA; clone_size: many; v_call: TRBV12-3/TRBV12-4; j_call: TRBJ2-2; cdr3_nt: TGTGCCAGCAGCCCAGGGGCCGGGGAGCTGTTTTTT; cdr3_aa: CASSPGAGELFF
d_call: NA; clone_size: NA; v_call: TRBV18; j_call: TRBJ2-2; cdr3_nt: TGTGCCAGCTCACTCCGACTAGAAACCACCGGGGAGCTGTTTTTT; cdr3_aa: CASSLRLETTGELFF
d_call: TRBD1; clone_size: few; v_call: TRBV25-1; j_call: TRBJ2-6; cdr3_nt: TGTGCCAGCAGTGAATTGGGACAGGGCGGGTCTGGGGCCAACGTCCTGACTTTC; cdr3_aa: CASSELGQGGSGANVLTF
d_call: NA; clone_size: NA; v_call: TRBV5-5; j_call: TRBJ1-1; cdr3_nt: TGTGCCAGCAGCCAGCGGAACAGGGAAAACACTGAAGCTTTCTTT; cdr3_aa: CASSQRNRENTEAFF
d_call: TRBD2; clone_size: few; v_call: TRBV24-1; j_call: TRBJ2-3; cdr3_nt: TGTGCCACCAGTGATGAGAGCGGGGGGGCAGATACGCAGTATTTT; cdr3_aa: CATSDESGGADTQYF
d_call: TRBD1; clone_size: many; v_call: TRBV6-2/TRBV6-3; j_call: TRBJ1-5; cdr3_nt: TGTGCCAGCAGTCCCTTGGACAGGGACAATCAGCCCCACCATTTT; cdr3_aa: CASSPLDRDNQPHHF
d_call: NA; clone_size: NA; v_call: TRBV4-1; j_call: TRBJ1-1; cdr3_nt: TGCGCCAGCAGCCAGGACTCTGAAGCTTTCTTT; cdr3_aa: CASSQDSEAFF
d_call: NA; clone_size: few; v_call: TRBV9; j_call: TRBJ1-6; cdr3_nt: TGTGCCAGCAGCGTTTCCCAAGTTAGCTCCTATAATTCACCCCTCCACTTT; cdr3_aa: CASSVSQVSSYNSPLHF
d_call: NA; clone_size: NA; v_call: TRBV14; j_call: TRBJ1-4; cdr3_nt: TGTGCCAGCACCCGAACGACTAATGAAAAACTGTTTTTT; cdr3_aa: CASTRTTNEKLFF
d_call: TRBD1; clone_size: few; v_call: TRBV18; j_call: TRBJ2-6; cdr3_nt: TGTGCCAGCTCACCCTTGCGGACAGGGGTTTCTGGGGCCAACGTCCTGACTTTC; cdr3_aa: CASSPLRTGVSGANVLTF
d_call: NA; clone_size: many; v_call: TRBV6-2/TRBV6-3; j_call: TRBJ1-5; cdr3_nt: TGTGCCAGCAGCCCCCCGACTGGGGAGCCCCAGCATTTT; cdr3_aa: CASSPPTGEPQHF
d_call: TRBD1; clone_size: few; v_call: TRBV12-5; j_call: TRBJ2-2; cdr3_nt: TGTGCTAGTGGAGGGACAGCTAACACCGGGGAGCTGTTTTTT; cdr3_aa: CASGGTANTGELFF
d_call: NA; clone_size: few; v_call: TRBV6-5; j_call: TRBJ1-1; cdr3_nt: TGTGCCAGCAGTTACACCCGGGACCTGGGGACTGAAGCTTTCTTT; cdr3_aa: CASSYTRDLGTEAFF
d_call: NA; clone_size: few; v_call: TRBV18; j_call: TRBJ1-1; cdr3_nt: TGTGCCAGCTCACCCCCACACCGGAGTTGGACTGAAGCTTTCTTT; cdr3_aa: CASSPPHRSWTEAFF
d_call: NA; clone_size: many; v_call: TRBV5-1; j_call: TRBJ1-4; cdr3_nt: TGCGCCAGCCGCTCTAATGAAAAACTGTTTTTT; cdr3_aa: CASRSNEKLFF
d_call: TRBD1; clone_size: NA; v_call: TRBV15; j_call: TRBJ2-5; cdr3_nt: TGTGCCACCAGCAGAGATAGGGGGCGGCCAGAGACCCAGTACTTC; cdr3_aa: CATSRDRGRPETQYF
d_call: NA; clone_size: NA; v_call: TRBV24-1; j_call: TRBJ2-2; cdr3_nt: TGTGCCACCAGTGATTCCCGACAGAACACCGGGGAGCTGTTTTTT; cdr3_aa: CATSDSRQNTGELFF
d_call: NA; clone_size: NA; v_call: TRBV27; j_call: TRBJ1-1; cdr3_nt: TGTGCCAGCAGCAGGGGACGGGCCACTGAAGCTTTCTTT; cdr3_aa: CASSRGRATEAFF
d_call: NA; clone_size: NA; v_call: TRBV18; j_call: TRBJ2-5; cdr3_nt: TGTGCCAGCTCACCTTCTAGACGGGAAGAGACCCAGTACTTC; cdr3_aa: CASSPSRREETQYF
d_call: TRBD1; clone_size: NA; v_call: TRBV9; j_call: TRBJ2-5; cdr3_nt: TGTGCCAGCAGCCCCCCAGGGGGTCTTCAAGAGACCCAGTACTTC; cdr3_aa: CASSPPGGLQETQYF
d_call: NA; clone_size: medium-sized; v_call: TRBV12-3/TRBV12-4; j_call: TRBJ2-5; cdr3_nt: TGTGCCAGCAGTTTGTTAGCGGTTCAAGAGACCCAGTACTTC; cdr3_aa: CASSLLAVQETQYF